This TCR beta chain was identified during a study of T cells after yellow fever vaccination. Notes on the study in general: From the bulk population, abundant clonotypes could contaminate and appear within FACS-sorted repertoires. A minor fraction of clonotypes spanned both CD4 and CD8 compartments. Primary-vaccination clones mostly resurfaced post-booster (nearly 97% CD4, roughly 90% CD8).

UMIs were added to TCR cDNA along with a universal primer site when it was made by 5'RACE template switching. TCRdb independently ran MiXCR on the 5' RACE reads; one entry per CDR3 protein. This sample has 550,000 or so distinct CDR3 sequences, with about 19% found just once. Remarks on this clonotype: The antigen is undetermined.

The V and J ends lost 4 bases and 5 bases respectively, with 7 bases between them. The CDR3 contains 12 residues. Germline values: CDR1 SGHRS, CDR2 YFSETQ. Sequences were derived from PBMCs, sampled 15 days after the yellow fever booster vaccination. The chain couples TRBV5-1 to TRBJ2-1, with no clear D. The TCR originated in a man in his thirties or forties who received the YFV17D yellow fever vaccine. The CDR3 bases are TGCGCCAGCAGCCATACCGACAATGAGCAGTTCTTC. Protein sequence: CASSHTDNEQFF.